This T cell receptor (beta chain) was retrieved from a study of blood T cell repertoires in COVID-19. Across the study: The analysed material was cDNA or gDNA that came from T cells, B-cell-depleted T cells, or PBMCs.

Trimming at V came to 4 bases and at J to 8 bases, leaving 6 bases not matched to a gene. The CDR3 is 13 amino acids. Germline V lookup: CDR1 SEHNR, CDR2 FQNEAQ (reference sequence). Authors' data handling: Reference gene primer amplification gave estimated nucleated cell counts. This table comes from immunoSEQ multiplex PCR, and its TCRdb copy is limited to in-frame clones, with some not included. The D gene and trimming were derived from the DNA, and the V and J assignments and clone size from that table. The sample yields about 410,000 clones, approximately 89% seen once. This rearrangement joins TRBV7-9 to TRBJ1-2, with TRBD1 matching over 8 bases. The sample was peripheral blood. This receptor was identified in a woman aged 40 to 55 with COVID-19, enrolled during active disease. In DNA form, the CDR3 reads TGTGCCAGCAGCTACCAACAGGGGGGAGGCTACACCTTC. As protein: CASSYQQGGGYTF.